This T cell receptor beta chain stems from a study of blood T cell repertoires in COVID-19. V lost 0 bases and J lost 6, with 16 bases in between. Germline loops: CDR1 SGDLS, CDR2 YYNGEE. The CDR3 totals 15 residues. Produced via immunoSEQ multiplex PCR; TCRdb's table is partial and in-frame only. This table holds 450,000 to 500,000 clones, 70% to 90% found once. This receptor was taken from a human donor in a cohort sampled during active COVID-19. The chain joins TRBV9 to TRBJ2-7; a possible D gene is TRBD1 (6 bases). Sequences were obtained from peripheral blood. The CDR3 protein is CASSVEQGGRAEQYF. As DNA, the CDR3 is TGTGCCAGCAGCGTAGAACAAGGGGGTCGGGCCGAGCAGTACTTC. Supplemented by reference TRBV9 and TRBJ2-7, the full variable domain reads DSGVTQTPKHLITATGQRVTLRCSPRSGDLSVYWYQQSLDQGLQFLIQYYNGEERAKGNILERFSAQQFPDLHSELNLSSLELGDSALYFCASSVEQGGRAEQYFGPGTRLTVT.